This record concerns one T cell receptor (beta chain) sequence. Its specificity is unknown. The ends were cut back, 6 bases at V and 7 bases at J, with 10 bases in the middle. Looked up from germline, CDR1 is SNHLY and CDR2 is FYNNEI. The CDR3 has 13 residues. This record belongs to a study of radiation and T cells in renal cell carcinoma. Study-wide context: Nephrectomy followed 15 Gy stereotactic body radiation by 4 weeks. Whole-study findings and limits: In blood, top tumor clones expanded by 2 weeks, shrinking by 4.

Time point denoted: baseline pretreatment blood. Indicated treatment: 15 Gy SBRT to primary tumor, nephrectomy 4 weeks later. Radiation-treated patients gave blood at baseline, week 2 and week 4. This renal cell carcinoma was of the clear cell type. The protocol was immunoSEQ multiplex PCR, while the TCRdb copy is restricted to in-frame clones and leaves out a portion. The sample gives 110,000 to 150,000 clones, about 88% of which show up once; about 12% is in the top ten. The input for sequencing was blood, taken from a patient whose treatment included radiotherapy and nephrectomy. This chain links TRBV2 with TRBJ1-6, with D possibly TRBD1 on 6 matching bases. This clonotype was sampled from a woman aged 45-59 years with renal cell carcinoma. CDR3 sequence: CASRQGLNSPLHF. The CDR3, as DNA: TGTGCCAGCAGACAGGGCCTCAATTCACCCCTCCACTTT.